Described below is a single T cell receptor beta chain sequence and its context. This table comes from immunoSEQ multiplex PCR, and its TCRdb copy is limited to in-frame clones, with some not included. Of nearly 110,000 clones listed, approximately 92% were seen once; the top ten hold approximately 9.3%. This record comes from a study of T cell responses to AZD1222 COVID-19 vaccine. The germline gives CDR1 MGHRA, CDR2 YSYEKL. The V gene end was trimmed by 2 bases and the J gene end by 3 bases; junction bases not matched to a gene: 7. The CDR3 sequence is 16 residues long. The specimen comprised peripheral blood, sampled 28 days after the second AZD1222 dose. The V call is TRBV4-1, the J call TRBJ1-5, with 7 nucleotides matching TRBD1. This clonotype originated in an adult who received the AZD1222 COVID-19 vaccine. In nucleotides, the CDR3 is TGCGCCAGCAGCCAATCAACAGGGGAGGTCAATCAGCCCCAGCATTTT. The encoded protein is CASSQSTGEVNQPQHF.